The next 24 T cell receptor beta chains were all read from a single sample in a study of graft-versus-host responses after intestinal transplantation. The data were produced by immunoSEQ multiplex PCR, yet TCRdb's version contains in-frame clones alone and is incomplete. The data contain 11,000 to 15,000 clones, around 40% of them singletons. The input for sequencing was alloreactive CD4+ T cells from a mixed lymphocyte reaction culture, taken before intestinal transplant. Noted subset: CFSE-low proliferating T cells sorted from roughly six-day pre-transplant mixed lymphocyte reaction (GvH or HvG direction). These receptors were taken from a human patient who received an intestinal transplant.

This rearrangement joins TRBV6-5 to TRBJ2-3; weak D call: TRBD1 (5 bases). V was clipped by 0 bases and J by 0 bases, with 10 bases between them. CDR3 length equals 16 residues. Germline values: CDR1 MNHEY, CDR2 SVGAGI. In DNA form, the CDR3 reads TGTGCCAGCAGTTACTCGGTGTGGGGCAGCACAGATACGCAGTATTTT. As protein: CASSYSVWGSTDTQYF.

By share, this clone counts as medium-sized. The V and J genes are TRBV6-5 and TRBJ1-1; 8 nucleotides agree with TRBD1. The junction had 9 bases not matched to a gene; V was cut back by 10 bases and J by 5 bases. There are 13 residues in the CDR3. CDR1 is MNHEY, CDR2 SVGAGI, per germline. CDR3 sequence reads: CATLRTGLTEAFF. CDR3 nucleotides: TGTGCCACTCTGAGGACAGGGTTGACTGAAGCTTTCTTT.

This clone has a single count. The chain recombines TRBV18 with TRBJ1-1; D call uncertain. Trimming cost V 2 bases and J 0 bases, with 10 bases left between them. Germline V gives CDR1 KGHSH, CDR2 LQKENI. This CDR3 spans 15 amino acids. CDR3 residues: CASSPWPTMNTEAFF. The DNA for the CDR3 is TGTGCCAGCTCACCATGGCCAACTATGAACACTGAAGCTTTCTTT. The whole variable domain, remainder taken from reference TRBV18 and TRBJ1-1, is NAGVMQNPRHLVRRRGQEARLRCSPMKGHSHVYWYRQLPEEGLKFMVYLQKENIIDESGMPKERFSAEFPKEGPSILRIQQVVRGDSAAYFCASSPWPTMNTEAFFGQGTRLTVV.

This clone was detected a few times. CDR3 residues: CAPRRFPYEQYF. The CDR3 DNA follows: TGTGCCCCCAGGAGGTTCCCCTACGAGCAGTACTTC. This chain uses TRBV28 with TRBJ2-7, with D tentatively TRBD2 (5 bases). V lost 11 bases and J 2 bases, leaving 13 bases between the germline ends. CDR3 size: 12 residues. Germline lookup yields CDR1 MDHEN and CDR2 SYDVKM.

The table lists this clone with a few counts. The genes are TRBV18 and TRBJ1-1; no definite D call. CDR1 and CDR2 from the germline V gene are KGHSH and LQKENI. CDR3 length: 15 amino acids. Trimming took off 0 bases at V and 0 bases at J, with 8 bases between the two ends. The CDR3 DNA follows: TGTGCCAGCTCACCACCGAGGGTGATGAACACTGAAGCTTTCTTT. This gives the protein CASSPPRVMNTEAFF.

This clone occurred a few times. The chain joins TRBV2 to TRBJ2-2; tentative D call: TRBD1 (6 bases). Trimming removed 5 bases at V and 1 base at J, with 8 bases between. The germline V gene has CDR1 SNHLY and CDR2 FYNNEI. This CDR3 has 14 amino acids. The CDR3 coding sequence is TGTGCCAGCAGTCTACAGGGGAACACCGGGGAGCTGTTTTTT. Translated, it gives CASSLQGNTGELFF.

This clone was detected a few times. The chain carries TRBV11-2 and TRBJ1-2; 8 bases match TRBD1. The CDR3 spans 16 residues. Germline V CDR1 and CDR2: SGHAT, FQNNGV. The V gene end was trimmed by 3 bases and the J gene end by 2 bases; junction bases not matched to a gene: 8. CDR3 sequence: CASSFLLDRDNYGYTF. The CDR3 DNA reads TGTGCCAGCAGCTTTCTTTTGGACAGGGACAACTATGGCTACACCTTC. Complete variable domain (other parts from reference TRBV11-2 and TRBJ1-2): EAGVAQSPRYKIIEKRQSVAFWCNPISGHATLYWYQQILGQGPKLLIQFQNNGVVDDSQLPKDRFSAERLKGVDSTLKIQPAKLEDSAVYLCASSFLLDRDNYGYTFGSGTRLTVV.

This clone was recorded only once. The chain couples TRBV7-2 to TRBJ1-1; D not resolved. This CDR3 is built from 11 residues. From germline, CDR1 is SGHTA and CDR2 FQGNSA. The V end was cut by 4 bases, the J end by 6 bases, with 6 bases between. CDR3 in amino acids: CASSSFAEAFF. The DNA of the CDR3 is TGTGCCAGCAGCTCCTTTGCTGAAGCTTTCTTT. The complete variable domain, with remaining parts taken from reference TRBV7-2 and TRBJ1-1, reads GAGVSQSPSNKVTEKGKDVELRCDPISGHTALYWYRQSLGQGLEFLIYFQGNSAPDKSGLPSDRFSAERTGGSVSTLTIQRTQQEDSAVYLCASSSFAEAFFGQGTRLTVV.

V usage is TRBV9 and J usage is TRBJ2-3; the D gene is possibly TRBD2 (6 bases). CDR1 SGDLS and CDR2 YYNGEE come from the germline V gene. Trimming shortened V by 3 bases and J by 0 bases, and 14 bases separated the two germline ends. The CDR3 runs to 16 residues. CDR3 residues: CASSAMAGTSTDTQYF. The CDR3 region has the DNA TGTGCCAGCAGCGCAATGGCGGGGACTAGCACAGATACGCAGTATTTT.

The chain couples TRBV21-1 to TRBJ2-3; whether TRBD2, the table's D call, matches the DNA was not checked. TRBV21-1 is labeled a pseudogene. The CDR3 runs to 16 residues. The CDR3 loop reads CASSKWTSGVTDTQYF. As DNA, the CDR3 is TGTGCCAGCAGCAAGTGGACTAGCGGGGTTACAGATACGCAGTATTTT.

V and J are TRBV25-1 and TRBJ1-2, with 8 bases identical to TRBD1. V dropped 4 bases and J dropped 2; count of bases not matched to a gene: 6. CDR3 length equals 15 residues. Germline V gene sequence: CDR1 MGHDK, CDR2 SYGVNS. The CDR3 loop is CASSAGGATNYGYTF. The CDR3, as DNA: TGTGCCAGCAGTGCAGGGGGCGCAACCAACTATGGCTACACCTTC.

This clone appeared a few times. The V gene is TRBV2, the J gene TRBJ1-5; TRBD1 is a possible D gene (6 bases). V was trimmed by 6 bases and J by 0 bases, leaving 21 bases between them. The CDR3 length is 18 residues. Germline CDR1 SNHLY, CDR2 FYNNEI. The CDR3 sequence: CASSADPPWGHSNQPQHF. The CDR3 DNA follows: TGTGCCAGCAGCGCGGACCCTCCGTGGGGGCATAGCAATCAGCCCCAGCATTTT.

The chain links TRBV5-1 to TRBJ2-5; 7 nucleotides match TRBD2. The J call may be faulty, since TRBJ2-7 better matches the DNA end. The CDR3 contains 13 residues. Looked up from germline, CDR1 is SGHRS and CDR2 is YFSETQ. The CDR3 DNA sequence: TGCGCCAGCAGGGGCGGGGGATTCTACGAGCAGTACTTC. Amino acids: CASRGGGFYEQYF.

The chain uses TRBV27 and TRBJ2-1, with 7 bases matching TRBD1. Losses at the gene ends were 5 bases for V and 4 bases for J; bases not matched to a gene: 8. Germline lookup yields CDR1 MNHEY and CDR2 SMNVEV (reference sequence). The CDR3 has 15 residues. Here the CDR3 DNA reads TGTGCCAGCAGTCCCTCCGGGACAGTGTACAATGAGCAGTTCTTC. Encoded protein: CASSPSGTVYNEQFF.

This clone was counted a few times. The gene calls are TRBV23-1 and TRBJ1-2; D might be TRBD1 (6 bases). TRBV23-1 is annotated as an ORF whose role is uncertain. V lost 9 bases and J 3 bases, leaving 20 bases between the germline ends. CDR3 length: 15 amino acids. The CDR3: CARGSPWDIDYGYTF. The CDR3 region has the DNA TGCGCCAGGGGCAGTCCCTGGGACATTGACTATGGCTACACCTTC.

The CDR3 sequence is CASSQDLNSETGVPDTQYF. CDR3 coding DNA: TGCGCCAGCAGCCAAGATTTAAATAGCGAGACAGGGGTCCCAGATACGCAGTATTTT. The V gene is TRBV4-3, the J gene TRBJ2-3, with 8 bases matching TRBD1. J lost 4 bases, V lost 0 bases, and 15 bases had no gene match. CDR3 size: 19 residues. Germline-derived CDR1 and CDR2 are LGHNA and YSLEER.

In this sample, this clone turned up a few times. The rearrangement links TRBV9 to TRBJ2-2, with 9 bases aligning to TRBD1. The CDR3 is made up of 16 amino acids. The germline gives CDR1 SGDLS, CDR2 YYNGEE. The junction had 4 bases not matched to a gene; V was cut back by 0 bases and J by 4 bases. Here the CDR3 DNA reads TGTGCCAGCAGCGTAGGGGCGACAGGGGGCACCGGGGAGCTGTTTTTT. As protein: CASSVGATGGTGELFF. The full variable domain, completed using reference TRBV9 and TRBJ2-2, is DSGVTQTPKHLITATGQRVTLRCSPRSGDLSVYWYQQSLDQGLQFLIQYYNGEERAKGNILERFSAQQFPDLHSELNLSSLELGDSALYFCASSVGATGGTGELFFGEGSRLTVL.

The CDR3 loop is CASSPPLSYGYTF. The CDR3 coding sequence is TGTGCCAGCTCACCACCGCTAAGCTATGGCTACACCTTC. The chain joins TRBV18 to TRBJ1-2; D unresolved. The V and J ends lost 0 bases and 4 bases respectively, with 6 bases between them. Germline loops: CDR1 KGHSH, CDR2 LQKENI. This CDR3 has 13 amino acids.

The V gene is TRBV4-3, the J gene TRBJ2-1; the match to TRBD1 covers 7 bases. The length of the CDR3 is 16 residues. CDR1 is LGHNA, CDR2 YSLEER, per germline. The junction had 11 bases not matched to a gene; V was cut back by 2 bases and J by 7 bases. CDR3 DNA: TGCGCCAGCAGCCAACACAGGGGACGGGTGGGGAATGAGCAGTTCTTC. This gives the protein CASSQHRGRVGNEQFF.

The chain is built from TRBV11-3 and TRBJ1-1; no firm D call. The CDR3 runs 16 residues. Trimming pared 1 base from V and 6 bases from J, leaving 18 bases between. CDR1 is SGHNT and CDR2 is YENEEA in the germline V gene. The CDR3 bases are TGTGCCAGCAGCTTAGGTCTCCCACTAACCAACGCTGAAGCTTTCTTT. It encodes CASSLGLPLTNAEAFF.

The chain uses TRBV15 and TRBJ2-7, with 7 bases identical to TRBD1. Trimming at V came to 1 base and at J to 2 bases, leaving 8 bases not matched to a gene. Germline lookup yields CDR1 LNHNV and CDR2 YYDKDF (reference sequence). The CDR3 loop spans 16 amino acids. CDR3 in DNA: TGTGCCACCAGCAGAGTGCCCGGGACAGAGCCCTACGAGCAGTACTTC. Its translation is CATSRVPGTEPYEQYF.

This chain links TRBV27 with TRBJ1-4; D may be TRBD1 (6 bases). Germline CDR1 is MNHEY and CDR2 is SMNVEV (reference sequence). The CDR3 runs 15 residues. V gave up 8 bases and J gave up 7 bases, with 20 bases separating them. Written as DNA, the CDR3 is TGTGCCAGCTCAGACAGGCCCGACCCCTTTGAAAAACTGTTTTTT. Protein product: CASSDRPDPFEKLFF. Based on the CDR3 plus reference TRBV27 and TRBJ1-4, the full variable domain is EAQVTQNPRYLITVTGKKLTVTCSQNMNHEYMSWYRQDPGLGLRQIYYSMNVEVTDKGDVPEGYKVSRKEKRNFPLILESPSPNQTSLYFCASSDRPDPFEKLFFGSGTQLSVL.

V gene TRBV11-2 combines with J gene TRBJ1-2, with TRBD1 identical over 8 bases. The germline V gene has CDR1 SGHAT and CDR2 FQNNGV. The CDR3 consists of 13 residues. Trimming took 5 bases from V and 8 from J; bases not matched to a gene: 7. CDR3 nucleotide sequence: TGTGCCAGCAGCGCGACAGGGGTTGGGGGCTACACCTTC. Its protein product is CASSATGVGGYTF.

CDR3 coding DNA: TGTGCCAGCAATTTTCAGGGGGGGAACACTGAAGCTTTCTTT. It specifies CASNFQGGNTEAFF. The V gene is TRBV2, the J gene TRBJ1-1, with 7 nucleotides matching TRBD1. Germline lookup yields CDR1 SNHLY and CDR2 FYNNEI. V lost 7 bases to trimming and J lost 1 base; unmatched junction nucleotides: 6. CDR3 length equals 14 residues.